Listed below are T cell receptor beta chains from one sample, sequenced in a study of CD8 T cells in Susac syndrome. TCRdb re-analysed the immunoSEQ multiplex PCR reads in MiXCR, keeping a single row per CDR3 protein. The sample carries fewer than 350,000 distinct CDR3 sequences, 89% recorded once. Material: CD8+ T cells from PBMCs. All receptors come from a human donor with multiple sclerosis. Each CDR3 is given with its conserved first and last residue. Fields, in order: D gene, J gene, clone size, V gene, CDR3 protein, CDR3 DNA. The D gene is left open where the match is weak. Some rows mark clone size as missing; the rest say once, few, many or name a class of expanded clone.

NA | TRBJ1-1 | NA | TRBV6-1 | CASSEAPPGWPGMNTEAFF | TGTGCCAGCAGTGAAGCTCCCCCCGGTTGGCCGGGGATGAACACTGAAGCTTTCTTT
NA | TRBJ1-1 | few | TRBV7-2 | CASSLPGMNTEAFF | TGTGCCAGCAGCTTACCAGGGATGAACACTGAAGCTTTCTTT
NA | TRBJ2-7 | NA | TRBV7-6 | CASSLQGFEQYF | TGTGCCAGCAGCTTACAGGGGTTCGAGCAGTACTTC
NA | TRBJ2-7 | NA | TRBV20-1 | CSARDLRGGSYEQYF | TGCAGTGCTAGAGATCTAAGGGGCGGCTCCTACGAGCAGTACTTC
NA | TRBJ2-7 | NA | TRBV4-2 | CASSQDKGAGSHEQYF | TGTGCCAGCAGCCAAGATAAGGGGGCGGGGAGCCACGAGCAGTACTTC
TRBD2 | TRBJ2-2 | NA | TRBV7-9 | CASSGKRESHGELFF | TGTGCCAGCAGCGGCAAGCGGGAGAGTCACGGGGAGCTGTTTTTT
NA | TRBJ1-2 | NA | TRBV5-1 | CASSDRGGSYGYTF | TGCGCCAGCAGCGATCGAGGGGGGAGCTATGGCTACACCTTC
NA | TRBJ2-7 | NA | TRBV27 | CASSSGRTYEQYF | TGTGCCAGCAGTTCCGGACGGACCTACGAGCAGTACTTC
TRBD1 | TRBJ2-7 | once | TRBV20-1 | CSANPYPQGGNTYEQYF | TGCAGTGCCAACCCTTACCCACAGGGGGGAAATACCTACGAGCAGTACTTC
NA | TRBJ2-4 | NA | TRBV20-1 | CSASSVNIQYF | TGCAGTGCTAGTTCGGTTAACATTCAGTACTTC
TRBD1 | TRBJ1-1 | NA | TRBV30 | CAWSDPTGGGSEAFF | TGTGCCTGGAGCGACCCGACAGGGGGCGGCTCTGAAGCTTTCTTT
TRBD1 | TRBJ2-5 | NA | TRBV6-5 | CASRNRDRGEETQYF | TGTGCCAGCAGGAACCGGGACAGGGGAGAAGAGACCCAGTACTTC
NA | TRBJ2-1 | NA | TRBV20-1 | CSARIWSSYNEQFF | TGCAGTGCTAGGATTTGGAGCTCCTACAATGAGCAGTTCTTC
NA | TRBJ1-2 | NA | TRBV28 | CASSPRTHLSNYGYTF | TGTGCCAGCAGTCCCCGGACACACTTATCGAACTATGGCTACACCTTC
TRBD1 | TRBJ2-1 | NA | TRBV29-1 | CSVEGRTGEQFF | TGCAGCGTTGAAGGGAGGACAGGTGAGCAGTTCTTC
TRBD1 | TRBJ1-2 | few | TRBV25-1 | CASSAGGGGYTF | TGTGCCAGCAGCGCAGGGGGGGGCGGCTACACCTTC
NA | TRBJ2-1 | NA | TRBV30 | CAWSRNRALSRNEQFF | TGTGCCTGGAGCCGAAACCGGGCTCTGAGCCGCAATGAGCAGTTCTTC
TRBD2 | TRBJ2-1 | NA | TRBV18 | CASSPEAGVEGLYNEQFF | TGTGCCAGCTCACCAGAGGCGGGGGTGGAGGGACTCTACAATGAGCAGTTCTTC
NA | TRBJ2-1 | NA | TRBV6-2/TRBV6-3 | CASSYSPNEQFF | TGTGCCAGCAGTTACTCGCCGAATGAGCAGTTCTTC
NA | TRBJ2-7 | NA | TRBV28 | CASSPIEPNSYEQYF | TGTGCCAGCAGTCCAATAGAACCGAACTCCTACGAGCAGTACTTC
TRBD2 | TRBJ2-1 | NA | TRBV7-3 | CASSPDSGSSYNEQFF | TGTGCCAGCAGTCCCGATAGCGGGAGCTCCTACAATGAGCAGTTCTTC
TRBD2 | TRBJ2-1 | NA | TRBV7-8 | CASSLSSAGFFYNEQFF | TGTGCCAGCAGCCTCTCCTCAGCGGGATTCTTTTACAATGAGCAGTTCTTC
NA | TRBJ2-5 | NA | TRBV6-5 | CASSYSGLRWAYQETQYF | TGTGCCAGCAGTTACTCGGGTCTCAGGTGGGCCTATCAAGAGACCCAGTACTTC
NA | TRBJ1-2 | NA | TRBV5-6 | CASRFWTDYGYTF | TGTGCCAGCAGATTCTGGACGGACTATGGCTACACCTTC
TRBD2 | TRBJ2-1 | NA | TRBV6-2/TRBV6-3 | CASSWSPSGGPSGGQFF | TGTGCCAGCAGTTGGTCCCCTAGCGGGGGCCCTTCCGGGGGGCAGTTCTTC
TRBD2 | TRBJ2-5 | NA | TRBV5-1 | CASSWGLGEETQYF | TGCGCCAGCAGCTGGGGACTAGGGGAAGAGACCCAGTACTTC
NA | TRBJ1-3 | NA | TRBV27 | CASSIQPGSGNTIYF | TGTGCCAGCAGTATACAGCCTGGCTCTGGAAACACCATATATTTT
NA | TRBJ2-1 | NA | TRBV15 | CATNLQDSSYNEQFF | TGTGCCACCAACCTACAGGATAGCTCCTACAATGAGCAGTTCTTC
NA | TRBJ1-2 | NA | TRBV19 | CASSMPTASYGYTF | TGTGCCAGTAGTATGCCGACAGCTTCCTATGGCTACACCTTC
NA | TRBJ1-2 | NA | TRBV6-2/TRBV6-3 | CASSVTVLNYGYTF | TGTGCCAGCAGTGTGACAGTTTTGAACTATGGCTACACCTTC